Presented here are 9 T cell receptor beta chains from one specimen sequenced in a study of T cell responses to AZD1222 COVID-19 vaccine. Clones were read by immunoSEQ multiplex PCR, and TCRdb kept only the in-frame ones, dropping some. This table has about 60,000 clones, around 86% appearing once. The sample consisted of peripheral blood, taken on day 0 of AZD1222 vaccination. The receptor set was obtained from an adult in good health.

V gene TRBV6-6 combines with J gene TRBJ1-1; D unclear. The germline gives CDR1 MNHNY, CDR2 SVGAGI (reference sequence). The CDR3 contains 17 residues. Trimming cost V 5 bases and J 3 bases, with 22 bases left between them. The CDR3 sequence is CASSPHALGRGYTEAFF. CDR3 bases: TGTGCCAGCAGTCCCCATGCTCTGGGCCGGGGTTACACTGAAGCTTTCTTT.

The chain employs TRBV7-9 and TRBJ1-1; no firm D call. This CDR3 has 14 residues. Deletions cut 7 bases from V and 3 bases from J, with 15 bases between. Germline V lookup: CDR1 SEHNR, CDR2 FQNEAQ (reference sequence). The CDR3 reads CASNFGVGYTEAFF. The DNA of the CDR3 is TGTGCCAGCAATTTCGGGGTTGGGTACACTGAAGCTTTCTTT.

The J gene is TRBJ1-2, the V gene TRBV28, with 7 bases lining up with TRBD1. The germline CDR1 and CDR2 sequences are MDHEN and SYDVKM. The CDR3 is 17 amino acids. Trimming removed 5 bases from V and 5 bases from J; junction bases left unmatched: 17. The CDR3 nucleotides read TGTGCCAGCAGTAGAACCTCGTGGGCAGGGGGGGTTTATGGCTACACCTTC. This gives the protein CASSRTSWAGGVYGYTF.

The V and J genes are TRBV7-6 and TRBJ2-7; tentatively, D is TRBD2 (6 bases). V lost 5 bases to trimming and J lost 2 bases, with 19 bases between them. This CDR3 comprises 16 residues. CDR1 and CDR2 from the germline V gene are SGHVS and FNYEAQ. CDR3 in DNA: TGTGCCAGCAGCCCCGAAGCGCGGGGAACTGCCTACGAGCAGTACTTC. It encodes CASSPEARGTAYEQYF.

The CDR3 here is CASRSGQAQYEQYF. The CDR3 DNA sequence: TGTGCCAGCAGGTCGGGACAAGCCCAATACGAGCAGTACTTC. The genes are TRBV6-6 and TRBJ2-7; maybe TRBD1 (6 bases). Germline CDR1 and CDR2: MNHNY and SVGAGI (reference sequence). This CDR3 region has 14 residues. With 6 bases removed from V and 4 bases from J, the gap between germline ends came to 16 bases.

The CDR3 DNA reads TGTGCCAGCAGATCCCGGAGCAGGGTCTGGGAGACCCAGTACTTC. Translation: CASRSRSRVWETQYF. The J gene is TRBJ2-5, the V gene TRBV28; tentatively, D is TRBD1 (5 bases). Deletions cut 6 bases from V and 5 bases from J, with 19 bases between. CDR1 and CDR2 (germline): MDHEN, SYDVKM. This CDR3 comprises 15 residues.

This chain links TRBV30 with TRBJ2-7; 8 nucleotides align to TRBD1. Trimming at V came to 7 bases and at J to 3 bases, leaving 11 bases not matched to a gene. This CDR3 contains 14 residues. Per germline, CDR1 GTSNPN and CDR2 SVGIG (reference sequence). The CDR3 is CASSEGDRGYEQYF. The CDR3 DNA reads TGTGCCTCCTCGGAGGGAGACAGGGGCTACGAGCAGTACTTC.

This chain joins TRBV11-2 and TRBJ1-1; D might be TRBD1 (5 bases). The CDR3 loop spans 12 amino acids. Trimming removed 5 bases at V and 6 bases at J, with 10 bases between. Germline CDR1 and CDR2: SGHAT and FQNNGV. This CDR3 is CASSPRTPEAFF. The CDR3 DNA reads as TGTGCCAGCAGCCCTCGGACACCTGAAGCTTTCTTT.

J is TRBJ1-5 and V is TRBV19, with TRBD1 as a possible D gene (6 bases). CDR1 is LNHDA and CDR2 is SQIVND in the germline V gene (reference sequence). The CDR3 extends over 17 amino acids. V gave up 5 bases and J gave up 1 base, with 18 bases separating them. The CDR3, as DNA: TGTGCCAGTAGTCTCTTTGTGGGGGCCGGGAGCAATCAGCCCCAGCATTTT. Its protein is CASSLFVGAGSNQPQHF.